This T cell receptor (beta chain) was sequenced during a study of blood T cell repertoires in COVID-19 (TCRdb year 2020). Looking at the study overall: Collaborator samples came from the United States, Italy and Spain and covered acute and convalescent phases of COVID-19. The prospective study material was composed of cDNA or gDNA derived from T cells, B-cell-depleted T cells, or PBMCs. The dataset comprised deeply sampled blood TCRbeta repertoires from subjects exposed to, actively infected with, or recovered from COVID-19. The repertoires were made available in a free public database intended to serve as a resource for research on the immune response to SARS-CoV-2. The samples were drawn from two sources: the first 160 participants of the ongoing ImmuneRACE study, and approximately 1,300 subjects contributed by 6 global collaborators. The sample metadata nearly always contained a de-identified subject ID, COVID-19 status, age in years and sex. HLA class I and class II types, where available, came from metadata supplied by the sample provider rather than from assay-based typing. What the research found in general, with its limitations: The quantity of clinical and demographic metadata differed by source and by participant and was supplied without curation.

The immunoSEQ Assay, a bias-controlled multiplex PCR, was used to amplify TCRbeta CDR3 regions from genomic DNA. The authors' pipeline ran thus. Nucleated cell counts per sample were estimated from amplification of reference gene primers within the assay. Sequence reads were collapsed and filtered to measure the absolute abundance of every unique TCRbeta CDR3 rearrangement. For each sample, productive Simpson clonality was calculated as the square root of Simpson's diversity index across productive rearrangements. TCRdb carries this immuneACCESS record with in-frame sequences only. Its versions omit some clonotypes, under half of them owing to an unresolved V gene in the studies checked, with the rest unexplained. V and J calls and clone size follow that table, whereas D and trimming were derived from the DNA. The table for this sample lists approximately 470,000 clones; roughly 87% of them were counted only once. About 0.65% of the sample goes to the ten largest clones.

A word on this clone: It has no known antigen specificity. Base quality data are lacking; no much larger clone is found one base away.

In the germline V gene, CDR1 corresponds to MDHEN and CDR2 to SYDVKM. From V the trimming removes 7 bases and from J it removes 4 bases, while the gene matches leave 9 bases of the junction unaccounted for. There are 16 amino acids in the CDR3, from cysteine to phenylalanine inclusive. Only CDR3 DNA is held: 48 bases, read in frame from base 1. Participants in the prospective study were enrolled through a virtual design, were aged roughly 18 to 100 years, and lived in under 25 United States geographic areas. In the prospective study, participants were assigned to cohorts based on the clinical history participants reported in a screening survey and a study questionnaire. For ImmuneRACE Cohort 3, a participant was defined as recovered based on two consecutive negative NP/OP PCR tests, clearance by a healthcare professional, or resolution of symptoms. In the prospective study, mobile phlebotomists collected whole blood, serum and a nasopharyngeal or oropharyngeal swab from each participant. Prospective study participants could optionally give additional blood draws and questionnaires over a roughly 2-month period. Before DNA extraction, blood samples from the prospective study were shipped at room temperature or frozen.

The TCR originated in a woman under 30 who had recovered from COVID-19. This sequence uses TRBV28 and TRBJ2-5; 13 bases in the middle match TRBD2. Input material: PBMCs or T cells enriched from blood (not recorded which). CDR3 region: CASTKFRTSGGETQYF. The DNA sequence is TGTGCCAGCACTAAATTCAGGACTAGCGGGGGAGAGACCCAGTACTTC.